This T cell receptor beta chain was sequenced for a study of OX40 agonist ivuxolimab in advanced cancers. Looking at the study overall: Patients with prior anti-PD-1, anti-PD-L1 or anti-CTLA-4 therapy were eligible; 40% had some.

Peripheral blood came from all dose cohorts at three timepoints. In regard to this clone: Its antigen is not known.

The germline V gene encodes CDR1 SGHAT and CDR2 FQDESV (reference sequence). The CDR3 extends over 16 amino acids. Trimming cost V 1 base and J 6 bases, with 16 bases left between them. The repertoire was sequenced with immunoSEQ multiplex PCR; TCRdb's copy has only in-frame clones and lacks some. The sample yields about 110,000 clones, 75% to 95% seen once. Study-wide findings and caveats: Certain nonresponding patients likewise had low normalized T-cell clonal expansion. With doses of 0.1 to 3.0 mg/kg, CD4+ and CD8+ blood T cells had undergone clonal expansion by week 6.

The clonotype originates from an adult with an advanced solid tumor such as melanoma, head and neck, liver or kidney cancer. This sequence joins TRBV11-1 and TRBJ2-1, with TRBD2 as a possible D gene (5 bases). The sequencing here drew on CD4+ or CD8+ T cells sorted from blood, taken in a trial of the OX40 agonist ivuxolimab. The chain's CDR3 is CASSLVLHGELNEQFF. CDR3 DNA sequence: TGTGCCAGCAGCTTAGTTCTCCACGGGGAACTCAATGAGCAGTTCTTC.